This T cell receptor (beta chain) was captured in a study of human T cells and chemical hapten exposure. Study at large: Doses of diphenylcyclopropenone went to the patients' scalps weekly throughout the approximately 25-week study. TCR yields per sample varied, mainly owing to small pooled library volume differences. Overall study findings and caveats: With alopecia, donors may have immune responses unlike healthy people's. Patch test score showed a positive correlation with PT1 expanded TCR counts.

This clonotype was detected a few times. Its target is not known. Sample time point: pre-sensitization, week 0. Treatment here: therapeutic diphenylcyclopropenone sensitization with weekly scalp DPC. CDR3 length equals 15 residues. Germline values: CDR1 MNHEY, CDR2 SVGEGT. The germline V and J ends were trimmed by 4 bases and 0 bases, with 10 bases remaining between them. Using its own MiXCR run on the RACE reads, TCRdb lists one record per CDR3 protein. The sample records approximately 320,000 distinct CDR3 sequences, roughly 6% being singletons. The rearrangement uses TRBV6-2 or TRBV6-3 and TRBJ2-4; no clear D gene. The TCR comes from a woman under 30 with alopecia areata. Some clones in this sample may be carry-over from other donors' samples. The specimen comprised whole blood, sampled in connection with sensitization to the hapten diphenylcyclopropenone (DPC). In DNA, the CDR3 is TGTGCCAGCAGTTTTCGCCTACTAGCCAAAAACATTCAGTACTTC. This gives the protein CASSFRLLAKNIQYF.